This entry features one T cell receptor beta chain sequence. V was clipped by 3 bases and J by 7 bases, with 3 bases between them. This CDR3 is 10 amino acids long. The repertoire was sequenced with immunoSEQ multiplex PCR; TCRdb's copy has only in-frame clones and lacks some. Found here are 35,000 or so clones, around 92% of them singletons; the top ten hold roughly 0.46%. The sample comes from a study of T cell changes during pregnancy in multiple sclerosis. The genes are TRBV23-1 and TRBJ1-1; D remains ambiguous. TRBV23-1 is noted as an ORF with a role that remains uncertain. This sequence was found in a female donor with multiple sclerosis, enrolled in a pregnancy study. This sample comprised CD4+ T cells from peripheral blood mononuclear cells, obtained after pregnancy. CDR3 sequence reads: CASSHLEAFF. CDR3 nucleotide sequence: TGCGCCAGCAGTCATCTTGAAGCTTTCTTT.